This TCR beta chain was sequenced for a study of identical twins. Template switching added a universal primer binding site, and final cDNA carried unique molecular identifiers. TCRdb processed the 5' RACE reads anew with MiXCR; each CDR3 protein has one entry. Here the sample spans roughly 500,000 distinct CDR3 sequences, about 20% being singletons. Study-wide results and caveats: Rather than following the same donors, the conclusions depended on cross-sectional statistical analysis.

This clonotype was observed a handful of times. The antigen is undetermined. This sample was shared with a second study, whose subject was T cells expressing NK-cell markers. In that study: Over 5 donors had dominant NKG2C+ clonotypes that comprised roughly 1.0-7.0% of their CD8+ T cells. Dominance of the CD3+CD56-NKG2C+ fraction by these clonotypes also held in several donors.

The sequenced sample was CD4+ T cells sorted from blood. The source is a young woman in good health.

The CDR3 here is CATSRAYQGFTDTQYF. In DNA form, the CDR3 reads TGTGCCACCAGCAGAGCTTATCAGGGGTTCACAGATACGCAGTATTTT. The rearrangement joins TRBV15 to TRBJ2-3; a weak D match, TRBD1 (6 bases). Trimming took off 1 base at V and 2 bases at J, with 13 bases between the two ends. The CDR3 totals 16 residues. From germline, CDR1 is LNHNV and CDR2 YYDKDF (reference sequence).